What follows are 29 T cell receptor beta chains derived from one specimen sequenced in a study of blood T cell repertoires in COVID-19. Profiling relied on immunoSEQ multiplex PCR, and the TCRdb table lists in-frame clones only, not all of them. The sample lists about 67,000 clones; about 89% were seen once. The sample consisted of peripheral blood. These receptors were collected from a man in his fifties with active COVID-19.

This sequence joins TRBV28 and TRBJ2-7, with TRBD1 matching over 9 bases. The germline gives CDR1 MDHEN, CDR2 SYDVKM. The CDR3 sequence is 12 residues long. CDR3 sequence: CAAGQGSYEQYF. The DNA of the CDR3 is TGTGCTGCGGGACAGGGCTCCTACGAGCAGTACTTC.

This clone was detected only once. The chain employs TRBV15 and TRBJ2-5; possibly TRBD2 for D (6 bases). The CDR3 is 14 residues long. Germline values: CDR1 LNHNV, CDR2 YYDKDF (reference sequence). Trimming took 4 bases from V and 5 from J, leaving 14 bases between them. CDR3 amino acids: CATSNPAEGETQYF. DNA of the CDR3: TGTGCCACCAGCAACCCCGCGGAGGGCGAGACCCAGTACTTC.

This chain links TRBV23-1 with TRBJ2-7; 7 bases fit TRBD1. TRBV23-1 is designated an ORF whose function remains uncertain. CDR3 length: 16 residues. The junction had 5 bases not matched to a gene; V was cut back by 0 bases and J by 0 bases. DNA of the CDR3: TGCGCCAGCAGTCAATCGTACAGGGGTTACTCCTACGAGCAGTACTTC. Amino acid sequence: CASSQSYRGYSYEQYF.

This rearrangement joins TRBV5-1 to TRBJ1-5, with a possible D match to TRBD1 (5 bases). Trimming removed 4 bases from V and 4 bases from J, with 12 bases in between. Germline V gene data show CDR1 as SGHRS and CDR2 as YFSETQ. This CDR3 region has 14 residues. Here the CDR3 reads CASSPGAGNQPQHF. The CDR3 bases are TGCGCCAGCAGCCCTGGGGCAGGGAATCAGCCCCAGCATTTT.

V gene TRBV2 combines with J gene TRBJ2-3, with D perhaps matching TRBD2 (6 bases). CDR1 is SNHLY, CDR2 FYNNEI, per germline. V shed 1 base and J shed 5 bases, with 7 bases lying between them. The CDR3 runs 13 residues. The CDR3 protein is CASSEGGEDTQYF. In DNA form, the CDR3 reads TGTGCCAGCAGTGAAGGGGGGGAAGATACGCAGTATTTT.

The chain carries TRBV2 and TRBJ1-5; D is ambiguous. Trimming removed 11 bases at V and 6 bases at J, with 14 bases between. CDR3 length equals 12 residues. In germline, CDR1 is SNHLY, CDR2 FYNNEI. The CDR3 DNA reads as TGTGCCTCATCCAGTGATCCTCAGCCCCAGCATTTT. This codes for CASSSDPQPQHF. The complete variable domain, with remaining parts taken from reference TRBV2 and TRBJ1-5, reads EPEVTQTPSHQVTQMGQEVILRCVPISNHLYFYWYRQILGQKVEFLVSFYNNEISEKSEIFDDQFSVERPDGSNFTLKIRSTKLEDSAMYFCASSSDPQPQHFGDGTRLSIL.

V is TRBV28 and J is TRBJ2-3, with TRBD2 matching 8 bases. This CDR3 spans 13 amino acids. Germline V gene data show CDR1 as MDHEN and CDR2 as SYDVKM. Trimming cost V 3 bases and J 14 bases; bases outside gene matches: 10. As DNA, the CDR3 is TGTGCCAGCAGTTTGCCAGCGGGAGTTCCACGGTATTTT. Protein product: CASSLPAGVPRYF.

As for this clone: The junction and the germline gene differ at one end; a read error may be behind it. The chain is built from TRBV6-1 and TRBJ1-2; perhaps TRBD1 as D (5 bases). The CDR3 is made up of 11 amino acids. Germline V gene lookup returns CDR1 MNHNS and CDR2 SASEGT. As DNA, the CDR3 is TGTGCCAGCAGTGAAGTGGGCGGGGCACGCTTC. This gives the protein CASSEVGGARF.

The CDR3 nucleotides are TGTGCCAGCAGTTACAATAACTATTACGAGCAGTACTTC. Protein: CASSYNNYYEQYF. V usage is TRBV6-6 and J usage is TRBJ2-7; the D is unclear. Trimming took off 2 bases at V and 4 bases at J, with 9 bases between the two ends. The CDR3 is made up of 13 amino acids. CDR1 and CDR2 (germline): MNHNY, SVGAGI (reference sequence).

J is TRBJ2-4 and V is TRBV19; 10 bases agree with TRBD2. The germline V gene encodes CDR1 LNHDA and CDR2 SQIVND (reference sequence). The CDR3 totals 15 residues. V trimming: 6 bases; J trimming: 3 bases; junction bases outside the gene matches: 5. Here the CDR3 DNA reads TGTGCCAGTAGGTCTATAGCGGGAGGCAAAAACATTCAGTACTTC. Its protein is CASRSIAGGKNIQYF.

The V gene is TRBV6-5, the J gene TRBJ2-5; 7 bases are a match to TRBD1. Looked up from germline, CDR1 is MNHEY and CDR2 is SVGAGI. The trim removed 4 bases at V and 2 bases at J, leaving 1 base unmatched. The CDR3 is 13 amino acids. The CDR3 region has the DNA TGTGCCAGCAGTTGGGGACAGCAAGAGACCCAGTACTTC. Translated, it gives CASSWGQQETQYF.

CDR3 sequence (DNA): TGTGCCGTGGGTAGCGGGAGTTCTGGGGCCAACGTCCTGACTTTC. It is translated as CAVGSGSSGANVLTF. V is TRBV28 and J is TRBJ2-6, with 9 bases that match TRBD2. Germline assignment: CDR1 MDHEN and CDR2 SYDVKM. The CDR3 length is 15 residues. V lost 11 bases to trimming and J lost 1 base; unmatched junction nucleotides: 6. Based on the CDR3 plus reference TRBV28 and TRBJ2-6, the full variable domain is DVKVTQSSRYLVKRTGEKVFLECVQDMDHENMFWYRQDPGLGLRLIYFSYDVKMKEKGDIPEGYSVSREKKERFSLILESASTNQTSMYLCAVGSGSSGANVLTFGAGSRLTVL.

This clone came up once. The CDR3: CASTEELAGGLSRETQYF. In DNA, the CDR3 is TGTGCCAGCACAGAGGAATTAGCGGGAGGGCTAAGTAGAGAGACCCAGTACTTC. This rearrangement joins TRBV2 to TRBJ2-5; 11 bases agree with TRBD2. This CDR3 region has 18 residues. V lost 7 bases to trimming and J lost 4 bases; unmatched junction nucleotides: 17. CDR1 is SNHLY and CDR2 is FYNNEI in the germline V gene.

The rearrangement uses TRBV4-3 and TRBJ2-3; 8 positions agree with TRBD2. The V and J ends lost 5 bases and 6 bases, in that order; junction bases with no gene match: 10. The CDR3 length is 15 residues. Germline V gene sequence: CDR1 LGHNA, CDR2 YSLEER. The DNA for the CDR3 is TGCGCCAGCAGCTCCATAGCGGGACCCTCCGATACGCAGTATTTT. This sequence encodes CASSSIAGPSDTQYF.

The chain recombines TRBV28 with TRBJ1-6, with 7 bases matching TRBD1. Germline assignment: CDR1 MDHEN and CDR2 SYDVKM. This CDR3 is 15 amino acids long. J was trimmed by 7 bases and V by 5 bases; bases with no gene match: 8. The CDR3 reads CASSGETGNNSPLHF. CDR3 bases: TGTGCCAGCAGTGGAGAGACAGGGAACAATTCACCCCTCCACTTT.

This chain links TRBV27 with TRBJ2-3; a possible D gene is TRBD2 (6 bases). V gave up 3 bases and J gave up 4 bases, with 14 bases separating them. Germline V gene data show CDR1 as MNHEY and CDR2 as SMNVEV (reference sequence). CDR3 length equals 15 residues. In nucleotides, the CDR3 is TGTGCCAGCAGTTTGTTCGGGAGAGGCGCAGATACGCAGTATTTT. Translated: CASSLFGRGADTQYF.

The chain links TRBV6-6 to TRBJ1-2; 7 nucleotides line up with TRBD1. CDR3 length: 14 residues. Trimming at V came to 5 bases and at J to 6 bases, leaving 9 bases not matched to a gene. Germline values: CDR1 MNHNY, CDR2 SVGAGI (reference sequence). This CDR3 reads CASSVFRQGDGYTF. CDR3 nucleotide sequence: TGTGCCAGCAGTGTCTTCAGACAGGGCGATGGCTACACCTTC.

The sample holds a few counts of this clone. This chain connects TRBV7-9 to TRBJ2-3; 12 bases are a match to TRBD2. The junction had 11 bases not matched to a gene; V was cut back by 1 base and J by 6 bases. CDR1 and CDR2 (germline): SEHNR, FQNEAQ (reference sequence). The CDR3 covers 18 residues. The chain's CDR3 is CASSLVPASGGGQDTQYF. In DNA, the CDR3 is TGTGCCAGCAGCTTAGTCCCGGCTAGCGGGGGGGGGCAGGATACGCAGTATTTT.

The chain has TRBV19 and TRBJ2-5, with 12 nucleotides matching TRBD2. Germline values: CDR1 LNHDA, CDR2 SQIVND (reference sequence). This CDR3 spans 14 amino acids. Trimming at V came to 5 bases and at J to 4 bases, leaving 2 bases not matched to a gene. The CDR3 is CASSLAGGPETQYF. CDR3 nucleotides: TGTGCCAGTAGTCTAGCGGGAGGGCCAGAGACCCAGTACTTC.

The chain joins TRBV10-1 to TRBJ2-7; no reliable D call. V was clipped by 0 bases and J by 0 bases, with 12 bases between them. Germline CDR1 and CDR2: WNHNN and SYGVQD (reference sequence). The CDR3 has 16 residues. The CDR3 DNA reads TGCGCCAGCAGTGAGTCGAATTTTACAAGCTCCTACGAGCAGTACTTC. It translates to CASSESNFTSSYEQYF.

The CDR3, as DNA: TGCGCCAGCAGCCTGGACAGGTTGAACACCGGGGAGCTGTTTTTT. Protein: CASSLDRLNTGELFF. The V gene is TRBV5-1, the J gene TRBJ2-2; 7 bases align to TRBD1. This CDR3 is built from 15 residues. Germline V gene sequence: CDR1 SGHRS, CDR2 YFSETQ. V was pared by 4 bases and J by 1 base, with 4 bases of the junction left unmatched.

The J gene is TRBJ2-3, the V gene TRBV28, with D maybe TRBD2 (5 bases). CDR3 length: 14 amino acids. V gave up 3 bases and J gave up 4 bases, with 11 bases separating them. Germline assignment: CDR1 MDHEN and CDR2 SYDVKM. DNA for the CDR3: TGTGCCAGCAGTTTGGGGAGCTTGGCAGATACGCAGTATTTT. It yields the protein CASSLGSLADTQYF.

This clone came up once. The chain's CDR3 is CASSQGHRGDREKLFF. CDR3 sequence (DNA): TGCGCCAGCAGCCAAGGACACAGGGGGGATAGGGAAAAACTGTTTTTT. The chain employs TRBV4-1 and TRBJ1-4; 8 positions match TRBD1. V shed 1 base and J 8 bases; nucleotides not matched to a gene: 9. The CDR3 sequence is 16 residues long. Germline V gene data show CDR1 as MGHRA and CDR2 as YSYEKL.

The chain recombines TRBV4-3 with TRBJ2-7; TRBD1 might be the D (6 bases). The V and J ends lost 1 base and 2 bases respectively, with 15 bases between them. This CDR3 has 16 residues. Germline CDR1 is LGHNA and CDR2 is YSLEER. The CDR3 nucleotides read TGCGCCAGCAGCCAAGGGCCGACAGGATACACCTACGAGCAGTACTTC. This gives the protein CASSQGPTGYTYEQYF.

This clone was counted between two and nine times. The chain joins TRBV28 to TRBJ2-1; tentatively, D is TRBD1 (6 bases). V was pared by 8 bases and J by 0 bases, with 17 bases between. The CDR3 is made up of 16 amino acids. Germline values: CDR1 MDHEN, CDR2 SYDVKM. CDR3 region: CASLPTGLASYNEQFF. In nucleotides, the CDR3 is TGTGCCAGCCTCCCTACAGGGCTAGCCTCCTACAATGAGCAGTTCTTC.

The rearrangement joins TRBV7-2 to TRBJ2-1; D gene uncertain. Germline lookup yields CDR1 SGHTA and CDR2 FQGNSA. The CDR3 runs 12 residues. V was cut by 2 bases and J by 9 bases, with 8 bases left in between. The CDR3 nucleotides read TGTGCCAGCAGCTTATTGGTCGGTGAGCAGTTCTTC. Translated, it gives CASSLLVGEQFF.

This clone was observed a few times. This rearrangement joins TRBV18 to TRBJ1-3; D gene ambiguous. Germline loops: CDR1 KGHSH, CDR2 LQKENI. The CDR3 has 15 amino acids. Trimming took off 6 bases at V and 0 bases at J, with 12 bases between the two ends. Here the CDR3 DNA reads TGTGCCAGCTCGCCAGACACGACCTCTGGAAACACCATATATTTT. It yields the protein CASSPDTTSGNTIYF.

The V gene is TRBV24-1, the J gene TRBJ1-1, with 8 bases that match TRBD1. This CDR3 spans 15 amino acids. Germline V CDR1 and CDR2: KGHDR, SFDVKD. Trimming took 8 bases from V and 4 from J; bases not matched to a gene: 11. CDR3 region: CATMVSQGASTEAFF. The CDR3 coding sequence is TGTGCCACCATGGTCAGTCAGGGGGCGTCCACTGAAGCTTTCTTT.

This chain links TRBV11-2 with TRBJ1-4; 9 positions agree with TRBD1. Germline lookup yields CDR1 SGHAT and CDR2 FQNNGV. V lost 4 bases, J lost 3 bases, and 6 bases stayed unmatched. This CDR3 spans 16 amino acids. The CDR3 protein is CASSSGQGFPNEKLFF. DNA for the CDR3: TGTGCCAGCAGCTCCGGACAGGGGTTTCCTAATGAAAAACTGTTTTTT. Full variable domain (outside the CDR3, taken from reference TRBV11-2 and TRBJ1-4): EAGVAQSPRYKIIEKRQSVAFWCNPISGHATLYWYQQILGQGPKLLIQFQNNGVVDDSQLPKDRFSAERLKGVDSTLKIQPAKLEDSAVYLCASSSGQGFPNEKLFFGSGTQLSVL.